The sequence of this T cell receptor beta chain was determined in a study of blood T cell repertoires in COVID-19. Looking at the study overall: Material from acute and convalescent COVID-19 was sourced from the United States, Italy and Spain.

Participants spanned ages about 18 to 95 years and resided in about two dozen US areas. Under the authors' procedure: Estimation of nucleated cell counts was performed using reference gene primer amplification. Here immunoSEQ multiplex PCR was the method, and the copy in TCRdb shows in-frame clones only, minus some. The V and J calls and clone size are taken from that table; D and trimming were inferred from the DNA. The table shows under 250,000 clones, with roughly nine tenths occurring only once. Germline assignment: CDR1 LGHNA and CDR2 YNFKEQ. V lost 0 bases, J lost 6 bases, and 15 bases lay in between. This CDR3 has 16 amino acids.

This sequence was found in a woman aged 18-29 years in a cohort exposed to, infected with or recovered from COVID-19 (not recorded which). The chain links TRBV4-2 to TRBJ2-1, with a weak D call TRBD2 (6 bases). Sequencing input: PBMCs or T cells enriched from blood (not recorded which). CDR3 loop: CASSQDPGPEGNEQFF. CDR3 coding DNA: TGTGCCAGCAGCCAAGATCCTGGACCGGAGGGCAATGAGCAGTTCTTC.